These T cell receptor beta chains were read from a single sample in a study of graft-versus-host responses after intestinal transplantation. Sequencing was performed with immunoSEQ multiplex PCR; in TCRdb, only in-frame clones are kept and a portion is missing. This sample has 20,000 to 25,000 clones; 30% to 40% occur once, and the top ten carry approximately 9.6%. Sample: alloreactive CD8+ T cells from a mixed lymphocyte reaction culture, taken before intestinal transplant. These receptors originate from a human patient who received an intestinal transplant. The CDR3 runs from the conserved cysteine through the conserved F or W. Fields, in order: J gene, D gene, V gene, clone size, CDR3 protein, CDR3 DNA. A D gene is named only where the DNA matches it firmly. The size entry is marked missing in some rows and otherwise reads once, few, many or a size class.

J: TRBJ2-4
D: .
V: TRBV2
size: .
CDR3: CASRQLLAKNIQYF
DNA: TGTGCCTCGCGGCAGCTACTAGCCAAAAACATTCAGTACTTC

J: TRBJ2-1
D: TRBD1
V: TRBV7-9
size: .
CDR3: CASSTRTGPVLF
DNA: TGTGCCAGCAGCACCCGGACAGGGCCGGTACTCTTC

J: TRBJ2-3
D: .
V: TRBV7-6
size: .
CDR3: CASSLLPDTQYF
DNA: TGTGCCAGCAGCTTACTTCCAGATACGCAGTATTTT

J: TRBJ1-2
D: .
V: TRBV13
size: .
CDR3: CASSPPGTASGYTF
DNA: TGTGCCAGCAGTCCTCCCGGGACCGCCTCTGGCTACACCTTC

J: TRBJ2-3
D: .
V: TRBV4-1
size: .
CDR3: CASSHSAGPDTQYF
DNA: TGCGCCAGCAGCCACTCGGCAGGGCCAGATACGCAGTATTTT

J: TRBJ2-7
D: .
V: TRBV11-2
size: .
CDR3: CASSWESVYEQYF
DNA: TGTGCCAGCAGCTGGGAATCAGTCTACGAGCAGTACTTC

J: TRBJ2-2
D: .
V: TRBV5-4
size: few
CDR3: CASSATAGELFF
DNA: TGTGCCAGCAGCGCGACCGCCGGGGAGCTGTTTTTT

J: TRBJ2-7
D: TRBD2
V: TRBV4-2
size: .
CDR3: CASSQGLAEVYEQYF
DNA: TGTGCCAGCAGCCAAGGGCTAGCGGAGGTTTACGAGCAGTACTTC

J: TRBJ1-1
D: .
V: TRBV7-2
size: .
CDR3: CASSLGVSEAFF
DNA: TGTGCCAGCAGCTTAGGAGTATCTGAAGCTTTCTTT

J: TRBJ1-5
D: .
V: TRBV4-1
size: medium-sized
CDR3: CASSQSPENQPQHF
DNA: TGCGCCAGCAGCCAATCGCCGGAGAATCAGCCCCAGCATTTT

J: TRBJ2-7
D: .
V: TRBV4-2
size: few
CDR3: CASSQEGGTYEQYF
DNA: TGTGCCAGCAGCCAAGAGGGCGGAACCTACGAGCAGTACTTC

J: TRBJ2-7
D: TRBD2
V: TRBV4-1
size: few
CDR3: CASSRGLAGSYEQYF
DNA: TGTGCCAGCAGCCGAGGACTAGCGGGCTCCTACGAGCAGTACTTC

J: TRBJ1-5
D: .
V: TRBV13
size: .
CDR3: CASSFGGHSNQPQHF
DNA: TGTGCCAGCAGCTTTGGGGGACATAGCAATCAGCCCCAGCATTTT

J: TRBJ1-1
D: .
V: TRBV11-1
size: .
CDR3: CASSPRGPGTEAFF
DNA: TGTGCCAGCAGCCCCAGGGGCCCGGGCACTGAAGCTTTCTTT

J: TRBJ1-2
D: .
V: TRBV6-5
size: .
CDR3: CASSSEPDPTSYGYTF
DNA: TGTGCCAGCAGTTCCGAACCAGACCCGACCTCCTATGGCTACACCTTC

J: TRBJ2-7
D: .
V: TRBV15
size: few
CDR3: CATSRERGAHYEQYF
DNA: TGTGCCACCAGCAGAGAAAGAGGGGCCCACTACGAGCAGTACTTC

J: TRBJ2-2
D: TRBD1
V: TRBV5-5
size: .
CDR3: CASSLVGGALGGELFF
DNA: TGTGCCAGCAGCTTGGTAGGGGGCGCATTGGGCGGGGAGCTGTTTTTT

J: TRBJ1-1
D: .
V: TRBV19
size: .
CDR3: CASSIVGVNTEAFF
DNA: TGTGCCAGTAGTATAGTTGGGGTGAACACTGAAGCTTTCTTT

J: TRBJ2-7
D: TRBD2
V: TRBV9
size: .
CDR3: CASSLGLANYEQYF
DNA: TGTGCCAGCAGCCTCGGACTAGCGAACTACGAGCAGTACTTC

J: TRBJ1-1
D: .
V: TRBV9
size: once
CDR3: CASSVSSFRGEMNTEAFF
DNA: TGTGCCAGCAGCGTAAGCTCCTTTAGGGGGGAAATGAACACTGAAGCTTTCTTT

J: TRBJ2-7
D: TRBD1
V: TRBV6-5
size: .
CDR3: CASTSRRDSAYEQYF
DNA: TGTGCCAGCACTTCAAGAAGGGACAGTGCCTACGAGCAGTACTTC

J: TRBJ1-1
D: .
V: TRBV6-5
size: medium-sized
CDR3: CASGDPMNTEAFF
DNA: TGTGCCAGCGGAGATCCCATGAACACTGAAGCTTTCTTT

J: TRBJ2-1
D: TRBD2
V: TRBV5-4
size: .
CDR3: CASSPHPSGRYYNEQFF
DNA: TGTGCCAGCAGCCCCCACCCTAGCGGGAGATACTACAATGAGCAGTTCTTC

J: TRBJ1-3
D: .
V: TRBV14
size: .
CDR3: CASSQDFGATVYF
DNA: TGTGCCAGCAGCCAAGATTTTGGAGCTACCGTATATTTT

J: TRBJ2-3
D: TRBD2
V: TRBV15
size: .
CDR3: CATSGPLAGSADTQYF
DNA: TGTGCCACCAGCGGGCCGCTAGCGGGGAGCGCAGATACGCAGTATTTT

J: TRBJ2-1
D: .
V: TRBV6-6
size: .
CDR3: CASSRADLSYEQFF
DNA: TGTGCCAGCAGCAGGGCCGATCTCTCTTATGAGCAGTTCTTC

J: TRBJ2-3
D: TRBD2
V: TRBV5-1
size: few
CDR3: CASSLPSGGAQYF
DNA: TGCGCCAGCAGCTTGCCCAGCGGGGGGGCGCAGTATTTT

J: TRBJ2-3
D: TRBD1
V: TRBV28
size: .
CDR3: CASSVDRVSTDTQYF
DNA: TGTGCCAGCAGTGTCGACAGGGTCAGCACAGATACGCAGTATTTT

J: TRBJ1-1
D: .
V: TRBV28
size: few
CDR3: CASSLIVAGDEAFF
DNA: TGTGCCAGCAGCTTAATAGTGGCAGGGGACGAAGCTTTCTTT

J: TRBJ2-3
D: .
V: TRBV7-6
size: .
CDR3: CASSLLGGTDTQYF
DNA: TGTGCCAGCAGCTTACTAGGAGGCACAGATACGCAGTATTTT

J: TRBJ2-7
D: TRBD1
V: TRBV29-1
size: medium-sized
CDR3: CSVAGSDRDTYEQYF
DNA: TGCAGCGTTGCTGGTTCGGACAGGGACACCTACGAGCAGTACTTC

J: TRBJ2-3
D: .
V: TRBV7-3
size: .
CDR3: CASSLIEGGTDTQYF
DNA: TGTGCCAGCAGCTTAATTGAGGGGGGCACAGATACGCAGTATTTT

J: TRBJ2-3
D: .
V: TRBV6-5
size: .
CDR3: CASSYAVSSADTQYF
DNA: TGTGCCAGCAGTTATGCTGTATCTAGCGCAGATACGCAGTATTTT

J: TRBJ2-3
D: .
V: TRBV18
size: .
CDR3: CASSPPLQQDTQYF
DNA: TGTGCCAGCTCACCACCATTGCAGCAAGATACGCAGTATTTT

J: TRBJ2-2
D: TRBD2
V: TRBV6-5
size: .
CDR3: CASSYSGAGGELFF
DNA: TGTGCCAGCAGTTATTCAGGAGCGGGGGGGGAGCTGTTTTTT

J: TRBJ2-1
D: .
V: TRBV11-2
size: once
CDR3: CASSTHGPNNPYNEQFF
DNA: TGTGCCAGCAGCACACACGGACCGAATAACCCCTACAATGAGCAGTTCTTC

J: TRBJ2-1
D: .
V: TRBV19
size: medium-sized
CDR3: CASSMDGSSYNEQFF
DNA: TGTGCCAGTAGTATGGACGGGAGCTCCTACAATGAGCAGTTCTTC

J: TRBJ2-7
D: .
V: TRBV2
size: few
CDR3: CASLGQAWNEQYF
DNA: TGTGCCAGCCTCGGCCAGGCATGGAACGAGCAGTACTTC